This T cell receptor (beta chain) was observed in a study of graft-versus-host responses after intestinal transplantation. Whole-study context: All recipients were transplanted with multivisceral, liver-intestinal, or isolated intestinal grafts. Recipients were all induced with anti-thymocyte globulin, then given tacrolimus and steroids for around three years. General study findings and limits: Individuals who had graft-donor T cell macrochimerism had allografts that showed high graft-versus-host to host-versus-graft clonal ratios.

Irradiated stimulators labeled with violet dye, 200,000 in number, were plated with 200,000 CFSE-labeled responders. Deletions cut 3 bases from V and 3 bases from J, with 11 bases between. Germline lookup yields CDR1 MNHEY and CDR2 SVGAGI. The CDR3 is made up of 15 amino acids. Sequencing was performed with immunoSEQ multiplex PCR; in TCRdb, only in-frame clones are kept and a portion is missing. This sample has some 22,000 clones, with around 41% found just once. The sequence derives from a human patient who received an intestinal transplant. The material was alloreactive CD8+ T cells from a mixed lymphocyte reaction culture, obtained before intestinal transplant. Subset described: CFSE-low proliferating T cells sorted from roughly six-day pre-transplant mixed lymphocyte reaction (GvH or HvG direction). The rearrangement joins TRBV6-5 to TRBJ2-2, with a tentative D call TRBD1 (5 bases). The CDR3, as DNA: TGTGCCAGCAGTTATTGGGGCTCGGACACCGGGGAGCTGTTTTTT. Translating it yields CASSYWGSDTGELFF.